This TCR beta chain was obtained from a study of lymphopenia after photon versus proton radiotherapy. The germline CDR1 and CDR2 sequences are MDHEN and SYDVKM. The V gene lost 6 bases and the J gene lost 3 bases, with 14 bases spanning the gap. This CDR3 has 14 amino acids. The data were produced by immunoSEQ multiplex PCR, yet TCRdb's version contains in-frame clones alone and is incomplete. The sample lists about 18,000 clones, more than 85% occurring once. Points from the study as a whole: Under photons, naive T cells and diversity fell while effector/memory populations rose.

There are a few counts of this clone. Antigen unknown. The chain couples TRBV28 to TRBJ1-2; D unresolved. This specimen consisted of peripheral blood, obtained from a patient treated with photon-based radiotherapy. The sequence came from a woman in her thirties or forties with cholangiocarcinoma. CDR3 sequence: CASRAVPEYYGYTF. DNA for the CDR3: TGTGCCAGCAGGGCTGTGCCGGAGTACTATGGCTACACCTTC.